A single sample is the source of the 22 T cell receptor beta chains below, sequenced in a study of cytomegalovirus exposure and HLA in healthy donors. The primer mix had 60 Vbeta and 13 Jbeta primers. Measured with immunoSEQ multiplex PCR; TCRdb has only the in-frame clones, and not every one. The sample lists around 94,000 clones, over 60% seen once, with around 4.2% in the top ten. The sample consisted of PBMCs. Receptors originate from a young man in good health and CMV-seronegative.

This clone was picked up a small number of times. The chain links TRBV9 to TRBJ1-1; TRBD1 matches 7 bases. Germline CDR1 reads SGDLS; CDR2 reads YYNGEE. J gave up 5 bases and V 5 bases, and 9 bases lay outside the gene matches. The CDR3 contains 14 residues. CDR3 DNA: TGTGCCAGCAGTGCCTATACAGGGGCAACTGAAGCTTTCTTT. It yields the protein CASSAYTGATEAFF.

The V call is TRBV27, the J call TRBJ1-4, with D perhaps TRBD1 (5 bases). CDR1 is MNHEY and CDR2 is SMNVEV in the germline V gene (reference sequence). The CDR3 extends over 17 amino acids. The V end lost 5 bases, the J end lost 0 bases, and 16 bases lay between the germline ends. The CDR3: CASSPQPAGPTNEKLFF. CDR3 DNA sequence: TGTGCCAGCAGTCCACAACCAGCGGGACCAACTAATGAAAAACTGTTTTTT.

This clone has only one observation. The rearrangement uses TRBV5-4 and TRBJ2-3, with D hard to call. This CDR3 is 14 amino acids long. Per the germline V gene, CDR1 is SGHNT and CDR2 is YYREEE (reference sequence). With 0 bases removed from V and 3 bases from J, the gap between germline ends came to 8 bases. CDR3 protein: CASSLAAGTDTQYF. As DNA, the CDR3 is TGTGCCAGCAGCTTGGCCGCCGGGACAGATACGCAGTATTTT.

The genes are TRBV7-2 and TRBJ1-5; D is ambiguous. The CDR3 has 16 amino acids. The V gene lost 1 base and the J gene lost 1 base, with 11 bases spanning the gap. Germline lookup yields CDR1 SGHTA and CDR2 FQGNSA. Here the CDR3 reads CASSLVFSASNQPQHF. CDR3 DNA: TGTGCCAGCAGCTTAGTATTCAGTGCAAGCAATCAGCCCCAGCATTTT.

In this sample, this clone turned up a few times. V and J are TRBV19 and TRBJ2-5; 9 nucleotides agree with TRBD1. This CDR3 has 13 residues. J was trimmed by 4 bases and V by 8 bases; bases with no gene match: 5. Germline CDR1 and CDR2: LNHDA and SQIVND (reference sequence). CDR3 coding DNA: TGTGCCAGTGGACCGACAGGGGGAGAGACCCAGTACTTC. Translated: CASGPTGGETQYF.

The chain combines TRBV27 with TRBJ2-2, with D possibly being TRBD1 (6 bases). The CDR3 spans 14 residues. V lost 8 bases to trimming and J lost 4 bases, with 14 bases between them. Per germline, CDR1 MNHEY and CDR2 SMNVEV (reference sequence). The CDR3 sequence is CASHLTGPTGELFF. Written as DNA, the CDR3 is TGTGCCAGCCATCTTACAGGGCCCACCGGGGAGCTGTTTTTT.

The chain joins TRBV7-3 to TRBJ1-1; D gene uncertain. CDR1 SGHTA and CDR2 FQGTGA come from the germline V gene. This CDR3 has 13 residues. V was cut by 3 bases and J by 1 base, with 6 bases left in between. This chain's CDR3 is CASSFQWNTEAFF. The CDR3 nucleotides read TGTGCCAGCAGCTTCCAATGGAACACTGAAGCTTTCTTT.

The CDR3 reads CASLRGSRYEQYF. The CDR3 nucleotides read TGTGCCAGCCTACGGGGGAGTAGATACGAGCAGTACTTC. The V and J genes are TRBV28 and TRBJ2-7; weak D call: TRBD2 (6 bases). The germline gives CDR1 MDHEN, CDR2 SYDVKM. Trimming pared 8 bases from V and 4 bases from J, leaving 15 bases between. This CDR3 has 13 amino acids.

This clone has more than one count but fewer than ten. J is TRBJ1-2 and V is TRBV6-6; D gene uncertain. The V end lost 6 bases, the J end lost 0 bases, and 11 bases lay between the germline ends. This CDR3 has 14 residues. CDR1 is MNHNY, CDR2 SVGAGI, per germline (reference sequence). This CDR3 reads CASRWESTNYGYTF. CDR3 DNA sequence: TGTGCCAGCAGATGGGAGTCAACTAACTATGGCTACACCTTC.

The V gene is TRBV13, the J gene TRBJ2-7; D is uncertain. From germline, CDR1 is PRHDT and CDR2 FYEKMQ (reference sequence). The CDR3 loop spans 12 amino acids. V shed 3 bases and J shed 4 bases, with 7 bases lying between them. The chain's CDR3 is CASSFSRYEQYF. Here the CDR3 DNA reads TGTGCCAGCAGCTTTTCCCGGTACGAGCAGTACTTC.

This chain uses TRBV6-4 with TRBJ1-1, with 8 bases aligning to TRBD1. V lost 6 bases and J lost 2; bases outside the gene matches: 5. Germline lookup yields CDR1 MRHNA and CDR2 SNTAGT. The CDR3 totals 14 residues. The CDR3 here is CASRTGARNTEAFF. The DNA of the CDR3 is TGTGCCAGCAGGACAGGGGCCAGAAACACTGAAGCTTTCTTT.

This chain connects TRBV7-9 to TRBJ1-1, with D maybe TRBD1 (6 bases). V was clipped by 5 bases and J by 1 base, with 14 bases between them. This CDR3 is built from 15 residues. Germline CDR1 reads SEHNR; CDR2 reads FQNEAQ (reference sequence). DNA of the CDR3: TGTGCCAGCAGCCCTCTAGGGGGTGGGAACACTGAAGCTTTCTTT. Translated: CASSPLGGGNTEAFF. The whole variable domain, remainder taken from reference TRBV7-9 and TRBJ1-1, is DTGVSQNPRHKITKRGQNVTFRCDPISEHNRLYWYRQTLGQGPEFLTYFQNEAQLEKSRLLSDRFSAERPKGSFSTLEIQRTEQGDSAMYLCASSPLGGGNTEAFFGQGTRLTVV.

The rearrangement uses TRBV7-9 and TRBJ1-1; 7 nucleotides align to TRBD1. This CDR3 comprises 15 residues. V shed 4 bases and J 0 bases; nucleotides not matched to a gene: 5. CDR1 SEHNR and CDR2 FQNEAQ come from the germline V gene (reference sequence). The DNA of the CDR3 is TGTGCCAGCAGCTCCCCGACAGGGTTGAACACTGAAGCTTTCTTT. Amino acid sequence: CASSSPTGLNTEAFF.

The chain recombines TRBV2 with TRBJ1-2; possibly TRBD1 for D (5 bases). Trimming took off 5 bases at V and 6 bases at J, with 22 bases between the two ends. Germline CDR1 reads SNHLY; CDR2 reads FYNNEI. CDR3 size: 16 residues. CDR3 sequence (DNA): TGTGCCAGCAGTAGGTTAGAAACAGGACATCCTCATGGCTACACCTTC. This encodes CASSRLETGHPHGYTF.

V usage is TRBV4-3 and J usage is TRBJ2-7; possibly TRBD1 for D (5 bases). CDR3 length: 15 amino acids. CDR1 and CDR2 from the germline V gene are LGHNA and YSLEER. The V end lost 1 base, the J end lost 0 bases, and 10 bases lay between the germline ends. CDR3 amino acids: CASSQGQGPSYEQYF. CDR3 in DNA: TGCGCCAGCAGCCAAGGGCAGGGTCCCTCCTACGAGCAGTACTTC.

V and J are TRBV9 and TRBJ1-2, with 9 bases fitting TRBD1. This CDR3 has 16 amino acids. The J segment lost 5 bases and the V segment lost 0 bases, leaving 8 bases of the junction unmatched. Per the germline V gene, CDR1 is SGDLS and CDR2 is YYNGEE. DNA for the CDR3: TGTGCCAGCAGCGTAGCTAGGGGGACAGGGCCTTATGGCTACACCTTC. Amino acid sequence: CASSVARGTGPYGYTF. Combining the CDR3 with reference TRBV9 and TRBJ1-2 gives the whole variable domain DSGVTQTPKHLITATGQRVTLRCSPRSGDLSVYWYQQSLDQGLQFLIQYYNGEERAKGNILERFSAQQFPDLHSELNLSSLELGDSALYFCASSVARGTGPYGYTFGSGTRLTVV.

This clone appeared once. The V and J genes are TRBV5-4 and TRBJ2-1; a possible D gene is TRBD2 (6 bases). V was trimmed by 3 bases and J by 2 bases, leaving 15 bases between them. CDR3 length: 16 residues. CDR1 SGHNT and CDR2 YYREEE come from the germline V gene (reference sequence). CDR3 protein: CASSSLAGTAYNEQFF. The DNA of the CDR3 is TGTGCCAGCAGCTCCCTCGCCGGGACTGCCTACAATGAGCAGTTCTTC.

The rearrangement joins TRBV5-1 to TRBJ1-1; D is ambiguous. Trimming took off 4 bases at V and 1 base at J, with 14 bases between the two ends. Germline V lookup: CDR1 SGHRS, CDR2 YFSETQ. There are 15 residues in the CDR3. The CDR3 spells CASSLEVAGNTEAFF. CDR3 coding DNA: TGCGCCAGCAGCCTCGAGGTAGCTGGGAACACTGAAGCTTTCTTT.

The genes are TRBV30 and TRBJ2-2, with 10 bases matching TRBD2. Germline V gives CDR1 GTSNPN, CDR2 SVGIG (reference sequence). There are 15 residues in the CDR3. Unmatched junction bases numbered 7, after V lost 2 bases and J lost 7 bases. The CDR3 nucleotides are TGTGCCTGGAGTAGGCTAGCGGGAGAGAGCGGGGAGCTGTTTTTT. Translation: CAWSRLAGESGELFF.

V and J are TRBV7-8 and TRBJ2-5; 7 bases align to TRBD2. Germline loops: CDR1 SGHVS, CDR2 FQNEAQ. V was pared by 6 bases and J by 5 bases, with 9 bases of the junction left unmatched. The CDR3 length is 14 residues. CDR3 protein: CASSGTIGQETQYF. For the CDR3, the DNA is TGTGCCAGCAGTGGGACTATCGGTCAGGAGACCCAGTACTTC. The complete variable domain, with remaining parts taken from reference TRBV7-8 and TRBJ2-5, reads GAGVSQSPRYKVAKRGQDVALRCDPISGHVSLFWYQQALGQGPEFLTYFQNEAQLDKSGLPSDRFFAERPEGSVSTLKIQRTQQEDSAVYLCASSGTIGQETQYFGPGTRLLVL.

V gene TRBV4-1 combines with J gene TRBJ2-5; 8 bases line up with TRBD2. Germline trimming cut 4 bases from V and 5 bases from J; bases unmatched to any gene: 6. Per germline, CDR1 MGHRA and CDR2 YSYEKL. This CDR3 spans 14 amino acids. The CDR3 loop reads CASSPPGGMETQYF. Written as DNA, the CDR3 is TGCGCCAGCAGCCCCCCGGGGGGGATGGAGACCCAGTACTTC.

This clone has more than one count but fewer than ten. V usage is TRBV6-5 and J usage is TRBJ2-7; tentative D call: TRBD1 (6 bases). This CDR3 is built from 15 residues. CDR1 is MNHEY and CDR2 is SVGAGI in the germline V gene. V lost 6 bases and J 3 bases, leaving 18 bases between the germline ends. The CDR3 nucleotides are TGTGCCAGCAGCCCCAGGTGGGACACTTACTACGAGCAGTACTTC. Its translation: CASSPRWDTYYEQYF.